A single sample gave rise to the 16 T cell receptor beta chains below, sequenced in a study of cytomegalovirus exposure and HLA in healthy donors. 60 Vbeta and 13 Jbeta primers were used in PCR. Sequencing was performed with immunoSEQ multiplex PCR; in TCRdb, only in-frame clones are kept and a portion is missing. Among 300,000 or so clones listed, 80% to 90% were seen once. Input material: PBMCs. Receptor source: a woman aged 40 to 50 in good health and CMV-seropositive.

DNA for the CDR3: TGTGCCATCAGTGATTCCGGGACTAGCGGTTACAATGAGCAGTTCTTC. Protein sequence: CAISDSGTSGYNEQFF. This chain joins TRBV10-3 and TRBJ2-1; 11 positions match TRBD2. This CDR3 region has 16 residues. The germline V gene encodes CDR1 ENHRY and CDR2 SYGVKD. Trimming at V came to 3 bases and at J to 4 bases, leaving 5 bases not matched to a gene.

This chain connects TRBV19 to TRBJ1-5; 7 bases line up with TRBD1. Germline V gene lookup returns CDR1 LNHDA and CDR2 SQIVND (reference sequence). With V trimmed by 1 base and J by 4 bases, 4 bases remained unmatched. This CDR3 comprises 15 residues. CDR3 bases: TGTGCCAGTAGTATAGGGGGCAGGGGGAATCAGCCCCAGCATTTT. Protein sequence: CASSIGGRGNQPQHF.

This clone turned up a few times. The chain couples TRBV30 to TRBJ1-2; D possibly corresponds to TRBD1 (6 bases). The germline gives CDR1 GTSNPN, CDR2 SVGIG (reference sequence). Trimming took 2 bases from V and 4 from J, leaving 8 bases between them. The CDR3 spans 12 residues. CDR3 in amino acids: CAWSTRGYGYTF. CDR3 coding DNA: TGTGCCTGGAGTACCAGGGGCTATGGCTACACCTTC.

The genes are TRBV28 and TRBJ1-1; a possible D gene is TRBD1 (5 bases). There are 15 residues in the CDR3. Germline assignment: CDR1 MDHEN and CDR2 SYDVKM. Trimming removed 1 base from V and 0 bases from J, with 9 bases in between. Here the CDR3 DNA reads TGTGCCAGCAGTTTATTAGGGGCCTTGAACACTGAAGCTTTCTTT. This sequence encodes CASSLLGALNTEAFF.

V is TRBV2 and J is TRBJ1-2, with a possible D match to TRBD1 (6 bases). Trimming cost V 11 bases and J 0 bases, with 16 bases left between them. Germline V CDR1 and CDR2: SNHLY, FYNNEI. The CDR3 runs 14 residues. CDR3 in DNA: TGTGCCTCCCGAGGCACAGGGCCTAACTATGGCTACACCTTC. This codes for CASRGTGPNYGYTF.

The V gene is TRBV6-5, the J gene TRBJ2-5; 10 bases are shared with TRBD1. Trimming at V came to 2 bases and at J to 5 bases, leaving 5 bases not matched to a gene. Germline loops: CDR1 MNHEY, CDR2 SVGAGI. This CDR3 has 15 amino acids. This CDR3 reads CASSYLGTGDETQYF. DNA of the CDR3: TGTGCCAGCAGTTACCTTGGGACAGGGGACGAGACCCAGTACTTC.

The chain joins TRBV7-9 to TRBJ2-1; the match to TRBD1 covers 7 bases. The CDR3 has 15 residues. The ends lost 1 base at V and 5 bases at J; junction bases unmatched: 5. Per the germline V gene, CDR1 is SEHNR and CDR2 is FQNEAQ (reference sequence). CDR3 residues: CASSLVQGINNEQFF. The CDR3 DNA is TGTGCCAGCAGCTTAGTACAGGGGATTAACAATGAGCAGTTCTTC.

The chain links TRBV14 to TRBJ1-2; D is unresolved. The CDR3 has 13 residues. The germline V and J ends were trimmed by 1 base and 3 bases, with 6 bases remaining between them. The germline V gene encodes CDR1 SGHDN and CDR2 FVKESK. CDR3 in amino acids: CASSQVQDYGYTF. CDR3 in DNA: TGTGCCAGCAGCCAAGTCCAGGACTATGGCTACACCTTC.

This clone has more than one count but fewer than ten. The gene calls are TRBV15 and TRBJ1-1; D may be TRBD1 (5 bases). Between the trimmed V and J ends, which lost 0 bases and 8 bases, there was a span of 10 bases. The length of the CDR3 is 13 residues. CDR1 and CDR2 from the germline V gene are LNHNV and YYDKDF (reference sequence). The CDR3: CATSREGRLEAFF. As DNA, the CDR3 is TGTGCCACCAGCAGAGAGGGGCGGCTGGAAGCTTTCTTT.

The V and J genes are TRBV6-1 and TRBJ2-2; TRBD1 is a possible D gene (6 bases). The CDR3 is made up of 16 amino acids. Germline-derived CDR1 and CDR2 are MNHNS and SASEGT. V was trimmed by 3 bases and J by 5 bases, leaving 16 bases between them. The CDR3 reads CASSDAGAQRTGELFF. Written as DNA, the CDR3 is TGTGCCAGCAGTGATGCAGGGGCGCAACGAACCGGGGAGCTGTTTTTT.

This rearrangement joins TRBV18 to TRBJ2-7; D gene unclear. The length of the CDR3 is 12 residues. With 3 bases removed from V and 3 bases from J, the gap between germline ends came to 6 bases. CDR1 is KGHSH and CDR2 is LQKENI in the germline V gene. The CDR3 loop reads CASSPSRYEQYF. In DNA form, the CDR3 reads TGTGCCAGCTCACCCTCCCGCTACGAGCAGTACTTC.

J is TRBJ1-5 and V is TRBV28; weak D call: TRBD1 (5 bases). Trimming left V 5 bases short and J 9 bases short, with 23 bases between. This CDR3 is 16 amino acids long. Looked up from germline, CDR1 is MDHEN and CDR2 is SYDVKM. The CDR3 spells CASSGGRTAAGRPQHF. In DNA, the CDR3 is TGTGCCAGCAGTGGCGGAAGGACGGCGGCGGGGCGGCCCCAGCATTTT.

The chain carries TRBV6-6 and TRBJ1-1; D unresolved. Looked up from germline, CDR1 is MNHNY and CDR2 is SVGAGI (reference sequence). The length of the CDR3 is 14 residues. Trimming removed 2 bases at V and 2 bases at J, with 9 bases between. The CDR3 DNA sequence: TGTGCCAGCAGTTACGGTGAGGGAAACACTGAAGCTTTCTTT. This sequence encodes CASSYGEGNTEAFF.

The chain employs TRBV7-2 and TRBJ2-3; 9 positions match TRBD1. V lost 5 bases to trimming and J lost 4 bases; unmatched junction nucleotides: 4. The CDR3 is made up of 14 amino acids. Germline CDR1 is SGHTA and CDR2 is FQGNSA. CDR3 amino acids: CASSPGQGADTQYF. DNA for the CDR3: TGTGCCAGCAGCCCGGGACAGGGTGCAGATACGCAGTATTTT.

This clone was detected a few times. The chain joins TRBV4-3 to TRBJ2-2, with 7 bases aligning to TRBD1. CDR1 is LGHNA, CDR2 YSLEER, per germline. CDR3 length equals 14 residues. J lost 8 bases, V lost 1 base, and 4 bases had no gene match. DNA for the CDR3: TGCGCCAGCAGCCAAGTTCTCAGGGGGGGGGAGCTGTTTTTT. It codes for CASSQVLRGGELFF.

The rearrangement joins TRBV7-9 to TRBJ1-6, with D hard to call. The germline V gene has CDR1 SEHNR and CDR2 FQNEAQ (reference sequence). This CDR3 is 11 amino acids long. The ends were cut back, 4 bases at V and 14 bases at J, with 9 bases in the middle. DNA of the CDR3: TGTGCCAGCAGCTCCCTTTTGTCCCTCCACTTT. Translated, it gives CASSSLLSLHF.